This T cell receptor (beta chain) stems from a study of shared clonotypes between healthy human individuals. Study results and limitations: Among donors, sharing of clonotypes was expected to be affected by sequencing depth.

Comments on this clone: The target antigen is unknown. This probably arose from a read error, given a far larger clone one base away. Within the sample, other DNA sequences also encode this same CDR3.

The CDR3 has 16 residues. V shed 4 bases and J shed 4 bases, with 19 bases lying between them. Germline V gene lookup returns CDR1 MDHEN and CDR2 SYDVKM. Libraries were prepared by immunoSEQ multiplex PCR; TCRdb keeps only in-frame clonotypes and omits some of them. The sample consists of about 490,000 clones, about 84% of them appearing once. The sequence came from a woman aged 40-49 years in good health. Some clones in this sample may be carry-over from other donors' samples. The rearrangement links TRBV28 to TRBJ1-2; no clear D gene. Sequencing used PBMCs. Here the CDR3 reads CASSSGTEYHFYGYTF. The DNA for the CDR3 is TGTGCCAGCAGTTCGGGAACTGAGTACCATTTCTATGGCTACACCTTC.